The 20 T cell receptor beta chains listed next were all sequenced from one sample in a study of blood T cells in healthy people across ages. A J-beta primer mix and a sample-barcoded 5' primer were used in a second PCR of about 7 to 12 cycles. TCRdb re-analysed the 5' RACE reads in MiXCR, keeping a single row per CDR3 protein. The sample carries some 890,000 distinct CDR3 sequences, about 28% recorded once. These data also featured in a second study, about T cells of mothers and their children.

The sample comprised blood. The receptors derive from a woman aged 40 to 50 in good health.

The rearrangement uses TRBV7-8 and TRBJ1-4; possible D gene TRBD1, 5 bases. V gave up 5 bases and J gave up 3 bases, with 13 bases separating them. Germline CDR1 reads SGHVS; CDR2 reads FQNEAQ. The CDR3 consists of 15 residues. CDR3 DNA sequence: TGTGCCAGCAGCCTAGGGGATGCGGCTAATGAAAAACTGTTTTTT. It encodes CASSLGDAANEKLFF.

On this clonotype itself: Possible read error: a much larger clone is one base away. The chain combines TRBV20-1 with TRBJ2-1; 11 positions agree with TRBD2. The CDR3 loop spans 16 amino acids. The ends lost 5 bases at V and 0 bases at J; junction bases unmatched: 6. Germline V gene data show CDR1 as DFQATT and CDR2 as SNEGSKA (reference sequence). The CDR3 reads CSAGNSGGASYNEQFF. The CDR3 DNA reads as TGCAGTGCTGGAAATAGCGGGGGGGCCTCCTACAATGAGCAGTTCTTC.

This clonotype was counted once. V and J are TRBV7-8 and TRBJ2-5; unclear D gene. Per the germline V gene, CDR1 is SGHVS and CDR2 is FQNEAQ. V was trimmed by 5 bases and J by 7 bases, leaving 17 bases between them. The CDR3 is 14 amino acids. This CDR3 is CASSPPGPKATQYF. CDR3 nucleotides: TGTGCCAGCAGCCCCCCGGGCCCAAAAGCGACCCAGTACTTC.

The rearrangement joins TRBV7-6 to TRBJ2-1, with D possibly being TRBD2 (7 bases). The CDR3 consists of 18 residues. Trimming cost V 3 bases and J 8 bases, with 26 bases left between them. CDR1 is SGHVS, CDR2 FNYEAQ, per germline. The CDR3 DNA reads as TGTGCCAGCAGCTTCCCATTAGGCGGGGGCGTCAATAGAGATGAGCAGTTCTTC. As protein: CASSFPLGGGVNRDEQFF.

Details on this clonotype: The CDR3 carries no conserved terminal phenylalanine or tryptophan, so it likely arises from a read error. The DNA is omitted, as the CDR3 cannot be located on it reliably, and the CDR3 follows TCRdb's listing. The gene calls are TRBV6-1 and TRBJ2-1; the table's D call of TRBD1 was not tested on the DNA. The CDR3 has 14 residues if both end residues are counted. Germline lookup yields CDR1 MNHNS and CDR2 SASEGT. CDR3: CASSVQKGTYTFGS.

The table lists this clonotype with many counts. The CDR3 protein is CASSAAAGGQETQYF. DNA for the CDR3: TGTGCCAGCAGCGCCGCTGCGGGGGGGCAAGAGACCCAGTACTTC. V and J are TRBV28 and TRBJ2-5, with TRBD2 matching over 9 bases. The CDR3 sequence is 15 residues long. The germline V gene encodes CDR1 MDHEN and CDR2 SYDVKM. Trimming at V came to 6 bases and at J to 2 bases, leaving 7 bases not matched to a gene.

This clonotype was observed a few times. The chain has TRBV7-2 and TRBJ1-1; D call uncertain. V gave up 1 base and J gave up 6 bases, with 15 bases separating them. This CDR3 comprises 15 residues. In germline, CDR1 is SGHTA, CDR2 FQGNSA. The CDR3 nucleotides read TGTGCCAGCAGCTTAGACGCCGGCTCCAGACCTGAAGCTTTCTTT. Translation: CASSLDAGSRPEAFF.

In this sample, this clonotype turned up many times. This chain connects TRBV13 to TRBJ2-6, with D tentatively TRBD1 (6 bases). The CDR3 is made up of 16 amino acids. Trimming removed 5 bases from V and 3 bases from J, with 14 bases in between. Germline CDR1 is PRHDT and CDR2 is FYEKMQ (reference sequence). CDR3 in amino acids: CASSNPPGDGANVLTF. CDR3 DNA sequence: TGTGCCAGCAGCAACCCCCCAGGGGATGGGGCCAACGTCCTGACTTTC.

This sequence joins TRBV11-2 and TRBJ1-3; TRBD1 might be the D (6 bases). Germline V gene lookup returns CDR1 SGHAT and CDR2 FQNNGV. Trimming took 5 bases from V and 2 from J, leaving 13 bases between them. The CDR3 has 15 amino acids. Here the CDR3 DNA reads TGTGCCAGCAGCCATTTGCGGGACACTGGAAACACCATATATTTT. As protein: CASSHLRDTGNTIYF. Full variable domain (remainder filled in from reference TRBV11-2 and TRBJ1-3): EAGVAQSPRYKIIEKRQSVAFWCNPISGHATLYWYQQILGQGPKLLIQFQNNGVVDDSQLPKDRFSAERLKGVDSTLKIQPAKLEDSAVYLCASSHLRDTGNTIYFGEGSWLTVV.

This clonotype was found a few times. V is TRBV7-2 and J is TRBJ2-7, with TRBD2 matching over 10 bases. After removal of 4 bases from V and 4 bases from J, the junction contained 10 bases not matched to a gene. The CDR3 is made up of 16 amino acids. Germline V CDR1 and CDR2: SGHTA, FQGNSA. The CDR3 here is CASSSLMERGGYEQYF. DNA for the CDR3: TGTGCCAGCAGCTCCCTAATGGAGCGGGGGGGATACGAGCAGTACTTC.

The V call is TRBV5-1, the J call TRBJ1-3; tentatively, D is TRBD1 (6 bases). Trimming took 3 bases from V and 2 from J, leaving 9 bases between them. Germline V lookup: CDR1 SGHRS, CDR2 YFSETQ. This CDR3 has 14 residues. In DNA form, the CDR3 reads TGCGCCAGCAGCTCCAGGGGACCTGGAAACACCATATATTTT. Protein product: CASSSRGPGNTIYF.

This clonotype occurred many times. This chain links TRBV19 with TRBJ2-7; D possibly corresponds to TRBD1 (6 bases). The germline V gene has CDR1 LNHDA and CDR2 SQIVND (reference sequence). CDR3 length equals 16 residues. The V end lost 3 bases, the J end lost 4 bases, and 19 bases lay between the germline ends. In DNA form, the CDR3 reads TGTGCCAGTAGTATCGCGCGGACAGCGATACTATACGAGCAGTACTTC. As protein: CASSIARTAILYEQYF.

This clonotype has ten or more counts. V usage is TRBV20-1 and J usage is TRBJ1-6; D is unclear. The germline CDR1 and CDR2 sequences are DFQATT and SNEGSKA (reference sequence). Trimming removed 1 base from V and 10 bases from J, with 14 bases in between. This CDR3 comprises 14 residues. The chain's CDR3 is CSARVEAGVSPLHF. The DNA for the CDR3 is TGCAGTGCTAGAGTGGAGGCAGGAGTCTCACCCCTCCACTTT.

The J gene is TRBJ2-7, the V gene TRBV29-1; D may match TRBD1 or TRBD2 (5 bases each). The CDR3 has 11 residues. Between the trimmed V and J ends, which lost 2 bases and 12 bases, there was a span of 14 bases. Per germline, CDR1 SQVTM and CDR2 ANQGSEA. The CDR3, as DNA: TGCAGCGTTGAATACTCCGGGGCCCTGTACTTC. It translates to CSVEYSGALYF.

This clonotype occurred a few times. This chain connects TRBV5-1 to TRBJ2-5, with D uncertain. CDR1 SGHRS and CDR2 YFSETQ come from the germline V gene. The germline V and J ends were trimmed by 7 bases and 1 base, with 11 bases remaining between them. This CDR3 is 13 amino acids long. The CDR3: CASQPPLQETQYF. In DNA form, the CDR3 reads TGCGCCAGCCAACCACCGCTCCAAGAGACCCAGTACTTC.

This clonotype has only a few counts. The junction and the germline gene differ at one end; a read error may be behind it. The V gene is TRBV7-9, the J gene TRBJ2-7; 9 bases are shared with TRBD1. Germline V gives CDR1 SEHNR, CDR2 FQNEAQ (reference sequence). The CDR3 contains 15 residues. CDR3 amino acids: CAGSSRDRAAYEQYF. Here the CDR3 DNA reads TGTGCCGGCAGCTCCCGGGACAGGGCGGCCTACGAGCAGTACTTC.

This clonotype was detected ten times or more. The V call is TRBV10-3, the J call TRBJ2-5, with 10 bases identical to TRBD2. Germline-derived CDR1 and CDR2 are ENHRY and SYGVKD. Trimming cost V 3 bases and J 5 bases; bases outside gene matches: 3. CDR3 length: 14 amino acids. CDR3 sequence (DNA): TGTGCCATCAGTGACGTAGCGGGGGGTGAGACCCAGTACTTC. This gives the protein CAISDVAGGETQYF.

Details on this clonotype: A much larger clone differs from this one at a single base, so this may be a read error. The J gene is TRBJ2-1, the V gene TRBV29-1, with a possible D match to TRBD1 (5 bases). Germline V gene lookup returns CDR1 SQVTM and CDR2 ANQGSEA. This CDR3 region has 14 residues. The CDR3 nucleotides are TGCAGCGTTGTGCAGGGCAGCTCCTACAATGGGCAGTTCTTC. This codes for CSVVQGSSYNGQFF.

This clonotype was recorded a few times. The chain recombines TRBV27 with TRBJ2-3, with D hard to call. This CDR3 is built from 12 residues. From germline, CDR1 is MNHEY and CDR2 SMNVEV (reference sequence). V lost 8 bases and J lost 4, with 10 bases in between. CDR3 sequence reads: CASGSQPDTQYF. CDR3 DNA sequence: TGTGCCAGCGGGTCACAGCCAGATACGCAGTATTTT.

The chain combines TRBV7-2 with TRBJ1-2, with 7 bases identical to TRBD1. V lost 0 bases and J lost 8; bases outside the gene matches: 9. The V gene's germline CDR1 is SGHTA and CDR2 FQGNSA. This CDR3 spans 15 amino acids. The chain's CDR3 is CASSLAGGQQGGYTF. CDR3 in DNA: TGTGCCAGCAGCTTAGCGGGGGGACAGCAGGGCGGCTACACCTTC.